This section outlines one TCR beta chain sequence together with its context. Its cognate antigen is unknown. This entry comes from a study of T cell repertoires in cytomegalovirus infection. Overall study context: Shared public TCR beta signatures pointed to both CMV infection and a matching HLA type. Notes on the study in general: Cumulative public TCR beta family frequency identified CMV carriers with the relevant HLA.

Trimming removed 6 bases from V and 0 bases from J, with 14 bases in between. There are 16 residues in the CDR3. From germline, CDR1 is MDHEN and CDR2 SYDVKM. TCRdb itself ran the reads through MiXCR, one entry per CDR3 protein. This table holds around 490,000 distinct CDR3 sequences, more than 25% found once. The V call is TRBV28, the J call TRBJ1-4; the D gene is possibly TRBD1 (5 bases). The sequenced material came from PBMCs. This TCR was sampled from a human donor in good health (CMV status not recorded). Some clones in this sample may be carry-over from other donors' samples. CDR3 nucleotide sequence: TGTGCCAGCAGACCCGGGACGTTTGCAACTAATGAAAAACTGTTTTTT. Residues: CASRPGTFATNEKLFF. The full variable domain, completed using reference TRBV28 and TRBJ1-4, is DVKVTQSSRYLVKRTGEKVFLECVQDMDHENMFWYRQDPGLGLRLIYFSYDVKMKEKGDIPEGYSVSREKKERFSLILESASTNQTSMYLCASRPGTFATNEKLFFGSGTQLSVL.